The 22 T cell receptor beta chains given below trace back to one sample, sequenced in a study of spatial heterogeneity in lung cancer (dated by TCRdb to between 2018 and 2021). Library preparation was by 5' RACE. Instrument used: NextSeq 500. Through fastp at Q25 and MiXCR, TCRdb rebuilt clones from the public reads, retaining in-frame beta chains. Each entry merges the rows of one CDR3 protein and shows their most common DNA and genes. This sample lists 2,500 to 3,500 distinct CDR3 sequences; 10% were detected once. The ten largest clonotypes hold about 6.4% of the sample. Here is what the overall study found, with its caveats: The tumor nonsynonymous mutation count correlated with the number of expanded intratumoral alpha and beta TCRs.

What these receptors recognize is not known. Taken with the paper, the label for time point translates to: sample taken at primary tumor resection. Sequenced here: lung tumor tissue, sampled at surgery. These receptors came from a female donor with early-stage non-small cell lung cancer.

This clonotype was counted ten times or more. CDR3 residues: CSAIAREGPDTQYF. CDR3 nucleotide sequence: TGCAGTGCTATAGCCAGGGAGGGCCCAGATACGCAGTATTTT. The chain recombines TRBV20-1 with TRBJ2-3; the match to TRBD2 covers 7 bases. The CDR3 length is 14 residues. V gave up 4 bases and J gave up 4 bases; unmatched junction bases: 8. Germline V lookup: CDR1 DFQATT, CDR2 SNEGSKA (reference sequence).

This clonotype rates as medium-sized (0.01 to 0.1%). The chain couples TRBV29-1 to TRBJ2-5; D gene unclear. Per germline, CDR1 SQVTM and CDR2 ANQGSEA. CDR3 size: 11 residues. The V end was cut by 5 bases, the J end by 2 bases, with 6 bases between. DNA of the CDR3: TGCAGCGTTTCTCGGCAAGAGACCCAGTACTTC. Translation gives CSVSRQETQYF.

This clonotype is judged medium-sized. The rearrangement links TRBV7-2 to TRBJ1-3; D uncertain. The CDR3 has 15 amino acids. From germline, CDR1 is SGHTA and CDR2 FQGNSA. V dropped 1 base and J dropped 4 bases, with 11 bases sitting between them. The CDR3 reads CASSLDYILGNTIYF. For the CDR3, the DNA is TGTGCCAGCAGCTTAGATTACATTTTAGGAAACACCATATATTTT. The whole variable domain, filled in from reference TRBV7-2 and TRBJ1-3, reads GAGVSQSPSNKVTEKGKDVELRCDPISGHTALYWYRQSLGQGLEFLIYFQGNSAPDKSGLPSDRFSAERTGGSVSTLTIQRTQQEDSAVYLCASSLDYILGNTIYFGEGSWLTVV.

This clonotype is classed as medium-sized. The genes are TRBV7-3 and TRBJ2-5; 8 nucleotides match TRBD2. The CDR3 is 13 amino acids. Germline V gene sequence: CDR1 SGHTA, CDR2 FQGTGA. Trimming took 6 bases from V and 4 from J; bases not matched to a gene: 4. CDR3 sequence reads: CASRSSGSETQYF. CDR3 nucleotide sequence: TGTGCCAGCAGGTCTAGCGGGTCAGAGACCCAGTACTTC.

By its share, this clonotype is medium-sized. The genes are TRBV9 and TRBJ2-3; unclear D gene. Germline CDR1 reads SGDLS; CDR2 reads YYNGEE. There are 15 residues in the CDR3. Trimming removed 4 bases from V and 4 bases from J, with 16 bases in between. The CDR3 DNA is TGTGCCAGCAGCCGGCTAGATTCAATCGCAGATACGCAGTATTTT. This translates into CASSRLDSIADTQYF.

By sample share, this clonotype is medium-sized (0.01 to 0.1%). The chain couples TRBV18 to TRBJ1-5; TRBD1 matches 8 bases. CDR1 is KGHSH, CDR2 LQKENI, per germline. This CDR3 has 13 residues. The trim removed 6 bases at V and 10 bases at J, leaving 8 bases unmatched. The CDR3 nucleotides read TGTGCCAGCTCCCCGGACAGGGAAACTCCCCAGCATTTT. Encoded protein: CASSPDRETPQHF.

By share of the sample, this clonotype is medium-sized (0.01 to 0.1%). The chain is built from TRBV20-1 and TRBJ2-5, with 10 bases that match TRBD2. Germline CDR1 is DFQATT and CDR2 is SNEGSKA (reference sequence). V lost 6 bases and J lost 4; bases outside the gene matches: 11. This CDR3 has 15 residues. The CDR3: CSASPAGTSVETQYF. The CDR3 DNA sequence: TGCAGTGCCAGCCCGGCGGGGACTAGCGTAGAGACCCAGTACTTC.

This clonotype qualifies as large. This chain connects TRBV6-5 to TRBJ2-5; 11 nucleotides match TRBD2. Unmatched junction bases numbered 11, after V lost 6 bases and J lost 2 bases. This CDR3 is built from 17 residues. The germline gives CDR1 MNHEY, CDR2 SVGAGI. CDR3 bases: TGTGCCAGCAGATTTGTAGTAGCGGGGGGGCTTCAAGAGACCCAGTACTTC. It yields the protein CASRFVVAGGLQETQYF.

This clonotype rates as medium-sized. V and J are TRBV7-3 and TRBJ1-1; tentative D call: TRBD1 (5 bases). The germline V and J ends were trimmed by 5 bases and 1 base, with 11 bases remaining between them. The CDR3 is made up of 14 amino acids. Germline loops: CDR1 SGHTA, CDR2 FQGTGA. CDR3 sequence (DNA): TGTGCCAGCAGCAAGATGGGACCGAACACTGAAGCTTTCTTT. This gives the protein CASSKMGPNTEAFF.

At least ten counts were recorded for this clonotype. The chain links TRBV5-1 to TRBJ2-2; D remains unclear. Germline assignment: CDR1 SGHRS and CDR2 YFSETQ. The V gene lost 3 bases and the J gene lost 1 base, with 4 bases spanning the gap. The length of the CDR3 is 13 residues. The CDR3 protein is CASSSQNTGELFF. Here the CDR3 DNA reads TGCGCCAGCAGCTCACAGAACACCGGGGAGCTGTTTTTT. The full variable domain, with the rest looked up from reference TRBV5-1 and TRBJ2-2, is KAGVTQTPRYLIKTRGQQVTLSCSPISGHRSVSWYQQTPGQGLQFLFEYFSETQRNKGNFPGRFSGRQFSNSRSEMNVSTLELGDSALYLCASSSQNTGELFFGEGSRLTVL.

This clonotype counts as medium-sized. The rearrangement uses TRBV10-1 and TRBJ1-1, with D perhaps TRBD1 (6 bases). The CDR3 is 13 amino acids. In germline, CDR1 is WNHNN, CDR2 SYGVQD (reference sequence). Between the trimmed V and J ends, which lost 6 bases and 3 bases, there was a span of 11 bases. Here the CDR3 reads CASRGYRDTEAFF. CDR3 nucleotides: TGCGCCAGCAGAGGTTACAGGGACACTGAAGCTTTCTTT.

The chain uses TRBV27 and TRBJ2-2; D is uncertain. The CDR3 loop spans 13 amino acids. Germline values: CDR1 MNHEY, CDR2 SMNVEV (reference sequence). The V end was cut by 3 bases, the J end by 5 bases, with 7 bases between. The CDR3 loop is CASSFSRTGELFF. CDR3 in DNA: TGTGCCAGCAGTTTTAGCAGGACCGGGGAGCTGTTTTTT.

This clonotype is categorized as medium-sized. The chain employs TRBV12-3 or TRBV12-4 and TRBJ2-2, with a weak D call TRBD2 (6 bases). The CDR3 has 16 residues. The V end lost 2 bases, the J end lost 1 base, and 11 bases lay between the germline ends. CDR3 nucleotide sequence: TGTGCCAGCAGTTTACGGGGGAACATGAACACCGGGGAGCTGTTTTTT. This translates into CASSLRGNMNTGELFF.

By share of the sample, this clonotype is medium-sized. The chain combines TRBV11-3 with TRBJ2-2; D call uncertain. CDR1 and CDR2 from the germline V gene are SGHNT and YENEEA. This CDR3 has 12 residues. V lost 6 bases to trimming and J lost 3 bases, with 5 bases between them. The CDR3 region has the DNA TGTGCCAGCAGTCGCTACACCGGGGAGCTGTTTTTT. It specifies CASSRYTGELFF.

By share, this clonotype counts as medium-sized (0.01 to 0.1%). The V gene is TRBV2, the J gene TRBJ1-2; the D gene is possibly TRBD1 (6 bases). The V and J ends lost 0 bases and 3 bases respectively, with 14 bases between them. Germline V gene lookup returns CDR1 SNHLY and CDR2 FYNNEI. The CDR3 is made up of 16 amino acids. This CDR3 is CASSEALGALYYGYTF. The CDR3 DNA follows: TGTGCCAGCAGTGAAGCGCTGGGGGCGCTTTACTATGGCTACACCTTC.

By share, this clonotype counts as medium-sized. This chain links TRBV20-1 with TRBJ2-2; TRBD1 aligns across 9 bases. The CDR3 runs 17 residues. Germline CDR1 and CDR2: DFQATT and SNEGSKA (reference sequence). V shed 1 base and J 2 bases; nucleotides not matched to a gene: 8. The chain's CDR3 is CSARGVGQGINTGELFF. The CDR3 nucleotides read TGCAGTGCTAGAGGCGTCGGACAGGGGATTAACACCGGGGAGCTGTTTTTT.

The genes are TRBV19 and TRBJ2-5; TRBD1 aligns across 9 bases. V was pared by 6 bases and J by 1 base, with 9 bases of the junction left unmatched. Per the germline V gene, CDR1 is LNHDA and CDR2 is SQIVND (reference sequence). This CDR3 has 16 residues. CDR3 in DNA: TGTGCCAGTAGCCCGAGGACAGGGGCTACCCAAGAGACCCAGTACTTC. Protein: CASSPRTGATQETQYF.

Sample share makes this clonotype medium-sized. This chain's CDR3 is CASSTGIQETQYF. CDR3 bases: TGTGCCAGCAGCACGGGGATCCAAGAGACCCAGTACTTC. V gene TRBV27 combines with J gene TRBJ2-5; the D gene is possibly TRBD2 (5 bases). There are 13 residues in the CDR3. The V end was cut by 6 bases, the J end by 1 base, with 9 bases between. Germline values: CDR1 MNHEY, CDR2 SMNVEV (reference sequence).

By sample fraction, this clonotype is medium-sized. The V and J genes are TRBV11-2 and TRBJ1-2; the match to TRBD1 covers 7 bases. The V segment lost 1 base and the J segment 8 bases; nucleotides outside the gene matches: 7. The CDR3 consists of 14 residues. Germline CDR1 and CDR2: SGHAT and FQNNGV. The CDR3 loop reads CASSLGTGSSGYTF. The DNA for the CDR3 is TGTGCCAGCAGCTTAGGGACAGGCTCTTCGGGCTACACCTTC.

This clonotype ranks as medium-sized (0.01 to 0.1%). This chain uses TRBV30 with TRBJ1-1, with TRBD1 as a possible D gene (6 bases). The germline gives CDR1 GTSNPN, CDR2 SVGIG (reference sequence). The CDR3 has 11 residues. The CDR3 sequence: CASVGADEAFF. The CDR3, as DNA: TGTGCGTCTGTGGGGGCTGATGAAGCTTTCTTT.

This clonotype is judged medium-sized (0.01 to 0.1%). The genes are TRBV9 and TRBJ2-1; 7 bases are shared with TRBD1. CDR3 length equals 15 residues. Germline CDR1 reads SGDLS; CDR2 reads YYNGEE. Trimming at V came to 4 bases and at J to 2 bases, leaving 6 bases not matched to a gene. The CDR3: CASSLFGQAYNEQFF. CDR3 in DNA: TGTGCCAGCAGCCTTTTCGGACAGGCCTACAATGAGCAGTTCTTC.

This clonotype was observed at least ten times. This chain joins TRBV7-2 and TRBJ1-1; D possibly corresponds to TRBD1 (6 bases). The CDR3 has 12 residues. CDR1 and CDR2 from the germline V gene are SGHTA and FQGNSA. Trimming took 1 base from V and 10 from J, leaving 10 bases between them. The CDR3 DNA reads TGTGCCAGCAGCTTAGGGGGGGCTGGAGCTTTCTTT. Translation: CASSLGGAGAFF. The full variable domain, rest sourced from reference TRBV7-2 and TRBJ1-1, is GAGVSQSPSNKVTEKGKDVELRCDPISGHTALYWYRQSLGQGLEFLIYFQGNSAPDKSGLPSDRFSAERTGGSVSTLTIQRTQQEDSAVYLCASSLGGAGAFFGQGTRLTVV.